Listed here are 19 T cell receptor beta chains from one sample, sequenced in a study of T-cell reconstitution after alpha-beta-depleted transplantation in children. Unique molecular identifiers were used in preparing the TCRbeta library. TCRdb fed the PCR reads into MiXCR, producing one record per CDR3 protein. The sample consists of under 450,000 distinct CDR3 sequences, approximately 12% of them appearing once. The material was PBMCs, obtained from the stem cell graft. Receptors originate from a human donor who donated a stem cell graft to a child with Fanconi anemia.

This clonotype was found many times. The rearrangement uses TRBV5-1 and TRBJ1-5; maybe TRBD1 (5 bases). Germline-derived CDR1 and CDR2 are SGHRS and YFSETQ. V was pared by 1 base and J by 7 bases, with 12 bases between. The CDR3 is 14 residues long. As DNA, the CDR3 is TGCGCCAGCAGCTTGTCCCAGGGAAGCCAGCCCCAGCATTTT. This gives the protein CASSLSQGSQPQHF.

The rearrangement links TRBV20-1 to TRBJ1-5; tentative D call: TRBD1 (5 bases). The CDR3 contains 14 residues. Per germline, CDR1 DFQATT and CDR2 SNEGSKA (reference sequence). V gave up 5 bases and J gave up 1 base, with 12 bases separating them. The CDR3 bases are TGCAGTGCTCCCCCTGGGGGAAGCAATCAGCCCCAGCATTTT. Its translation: CSAPPGGSNQPQHF.

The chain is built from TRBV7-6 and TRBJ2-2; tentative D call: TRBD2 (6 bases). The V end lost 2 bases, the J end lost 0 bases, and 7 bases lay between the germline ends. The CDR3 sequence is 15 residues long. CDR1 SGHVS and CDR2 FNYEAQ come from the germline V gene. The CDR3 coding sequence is TGTGCCAGCAGCTTAAGCGGGTCGAACACCGGGGAGCTGTTTTTT. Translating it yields CASSLSGSNTGELFF.

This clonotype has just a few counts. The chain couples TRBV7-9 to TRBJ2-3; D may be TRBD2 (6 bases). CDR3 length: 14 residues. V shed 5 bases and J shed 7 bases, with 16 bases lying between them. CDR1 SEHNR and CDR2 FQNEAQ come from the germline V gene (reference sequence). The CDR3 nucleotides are TGTGCCAGCAGCCTCAACCTCGGCGGGAATACGCAGTATTTT. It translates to CASSLNLGGNTQYF.

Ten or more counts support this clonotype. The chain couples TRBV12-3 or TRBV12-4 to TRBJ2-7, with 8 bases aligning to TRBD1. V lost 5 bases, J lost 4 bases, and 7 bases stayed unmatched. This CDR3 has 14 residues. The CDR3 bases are TGTGCCAGCAGTCCAGGGGGCGCGAGTTACGAGCAGTACGTC. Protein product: CASSPGGASYEQYV.

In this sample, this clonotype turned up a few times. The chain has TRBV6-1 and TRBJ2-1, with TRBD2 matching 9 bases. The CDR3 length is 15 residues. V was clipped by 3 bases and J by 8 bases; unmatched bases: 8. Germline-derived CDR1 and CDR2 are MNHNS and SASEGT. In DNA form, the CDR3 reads TGTGCCAGCAGTGATCATGGCGGGGGGGCCTATGAGCAGTTCTTC. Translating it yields CASSDHGGGAYEQFF.

The CDR3 bases are TGTGCCAGCAGCTCTAACCAGGGGCGGGCGTACAATGAGCAGTTCTTC. Residues: CASSSNQGRAYNEQFF. V usage is TRBV5-4 and J usage is TRBJ2-1, with D tentatively TRBD1 (6 bases). V was shortened by 3 bases and J by 4 bases, with 17 bases between the two germline ends. This CDR3 spans 16 amino acids. CDR1 and CDR2 (germline): SGHNT, YYREEE (reference sequence).

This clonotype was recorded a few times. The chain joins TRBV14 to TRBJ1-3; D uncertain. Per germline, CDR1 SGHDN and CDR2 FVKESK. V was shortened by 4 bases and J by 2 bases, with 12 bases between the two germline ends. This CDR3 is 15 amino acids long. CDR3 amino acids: CASSRWEGAGNTIYF. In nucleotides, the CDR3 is TGTGCCAGCAGCCGCTGGGAAGGTGCTGGAAACACCATATATTTT.

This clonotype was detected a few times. The DNA for the CDR3 is TGCAGTCACCGAGCGGGCACTGAAGCTTTCTTT. Its translation is CSHRAGTEAFF. The V call is TRBV20-1, the J call TRBJ1-1; D call uncertain. The ends were cut back, 8 bases at V and 4 bases at J, with 11 bases in the middle. Germline lookup yields CDR1 DFQATT and CDR2 SNEGSKA (reference sequence). The length of the CDR3 is 11 residues.

As DNA, the CDR3 is TGTGCCAGCAGCTTGAGGGACCCCAATTCACCCCTCCACTTT. Translated: CASSLRDPNSPLHF. This chain links TRBV5-5 with TRBJ1-6, with a tentative D call TRBD1 (5 bases). This CDR3 has 14 residues. Trimming pared 1 base from V and 7 bases from J, leaving 9 bases between. Germline lookup yields CDR1 SGHKS and CDR2 YYEKEE (reference sequence).

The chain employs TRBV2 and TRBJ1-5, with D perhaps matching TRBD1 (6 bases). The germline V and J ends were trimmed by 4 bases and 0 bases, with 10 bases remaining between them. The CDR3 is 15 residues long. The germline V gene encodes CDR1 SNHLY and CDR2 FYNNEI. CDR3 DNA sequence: TGTGCCAGCAGTGTGGAGGGGGGTAGCAATCAGCCCCAGCATTTT. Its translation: CASSVEGGSNQPQHF.

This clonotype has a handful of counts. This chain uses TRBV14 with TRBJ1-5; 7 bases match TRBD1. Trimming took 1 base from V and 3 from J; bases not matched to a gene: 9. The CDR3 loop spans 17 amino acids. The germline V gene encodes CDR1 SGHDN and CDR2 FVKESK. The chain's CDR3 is CASSQAVVGTDNQPQHF. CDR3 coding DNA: TGTGCCAGCAGCCAAGCGGTGGTGGGGACAGACAATCAGCCCCAGCATTTT.

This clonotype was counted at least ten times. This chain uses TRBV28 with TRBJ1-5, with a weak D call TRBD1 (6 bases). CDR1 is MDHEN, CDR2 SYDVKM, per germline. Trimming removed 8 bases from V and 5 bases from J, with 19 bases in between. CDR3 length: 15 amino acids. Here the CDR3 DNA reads TGTGCCAGCGCACCGCAGGGGACCTCTGATCAGCCCCAGCATTTT. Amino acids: CASAPQGTSDQPQHF.

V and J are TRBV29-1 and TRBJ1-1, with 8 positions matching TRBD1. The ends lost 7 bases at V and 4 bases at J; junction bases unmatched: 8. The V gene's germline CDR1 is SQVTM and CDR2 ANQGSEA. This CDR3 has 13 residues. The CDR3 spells CSALRQGSTEAFF. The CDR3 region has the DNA TGCAGCGCCTTGAGACAGGGGTCCACTGAAGCTTTCTTT.

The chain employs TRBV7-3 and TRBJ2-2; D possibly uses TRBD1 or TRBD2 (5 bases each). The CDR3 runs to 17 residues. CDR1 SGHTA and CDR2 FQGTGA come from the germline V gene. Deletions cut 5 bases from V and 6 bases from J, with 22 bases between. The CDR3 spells CASSHRGWGPAAGELFF. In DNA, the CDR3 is TGTGCCAGCAGCCACCGAGGGTGGGGCCCCGCCGCCGGGGAGCTGTTTTTT.

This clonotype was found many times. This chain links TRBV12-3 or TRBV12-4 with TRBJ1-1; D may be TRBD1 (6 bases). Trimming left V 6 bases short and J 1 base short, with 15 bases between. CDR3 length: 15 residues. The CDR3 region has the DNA TGTGCCAGCAGAAGTCGGGGACACCAGAACACTGAAGCTTTCTTT. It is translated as CASRSRGHQNTEAFF.

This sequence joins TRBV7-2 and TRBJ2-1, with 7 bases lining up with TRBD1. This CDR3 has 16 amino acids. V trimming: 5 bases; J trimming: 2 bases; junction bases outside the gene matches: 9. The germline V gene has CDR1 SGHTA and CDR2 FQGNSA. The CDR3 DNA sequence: TGTGCCAGCAGCACAAGGACAGGCGCTACCTACAATGAGCAGTTCTTC. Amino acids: CASSTRTGATYNEQFF. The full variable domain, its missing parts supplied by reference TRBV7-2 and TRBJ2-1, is GAGVSQSPSNKVTEKGKDVELRCDPISGHTALYWYRQSLGQGLEFLIYFQGNSAPDKSGLPSDRFSAERTGGSVSTLTIQRTQQEDSAVYLCASSTRTGATYNEQFFGPGTRLTVL.

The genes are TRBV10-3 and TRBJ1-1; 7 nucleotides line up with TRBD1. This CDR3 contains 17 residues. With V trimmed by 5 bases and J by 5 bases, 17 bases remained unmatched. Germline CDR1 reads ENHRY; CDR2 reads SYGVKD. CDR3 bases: TGTGCCATCAGTCCGGTCCTACAAACAACAGGGGAGACTGAAGCTTTCTTT. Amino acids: CAISPVLQTTGETEAFF.

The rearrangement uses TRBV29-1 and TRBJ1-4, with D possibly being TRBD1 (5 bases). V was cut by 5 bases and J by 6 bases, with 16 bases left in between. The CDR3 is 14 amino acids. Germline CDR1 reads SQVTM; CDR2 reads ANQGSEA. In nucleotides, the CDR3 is TGCAGCGTTATCTACCGGGGACGGGATGAAAAACTGTTTTTT. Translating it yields CSVIYRGRDEKLFF.